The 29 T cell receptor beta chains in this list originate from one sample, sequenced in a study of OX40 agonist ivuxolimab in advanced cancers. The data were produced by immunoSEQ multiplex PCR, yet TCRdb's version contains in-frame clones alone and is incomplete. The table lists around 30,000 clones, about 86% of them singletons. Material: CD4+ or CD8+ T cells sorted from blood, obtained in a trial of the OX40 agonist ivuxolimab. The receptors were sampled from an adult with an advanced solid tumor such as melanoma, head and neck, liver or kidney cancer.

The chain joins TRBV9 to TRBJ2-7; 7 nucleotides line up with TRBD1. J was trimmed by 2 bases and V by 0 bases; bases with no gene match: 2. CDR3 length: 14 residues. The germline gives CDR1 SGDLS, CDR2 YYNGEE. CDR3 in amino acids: CASSVGDSAYEQYF. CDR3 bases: TGTGCCAGCAGCGTAGGGGACAGCGCCTACGAGCAGTACTTC.

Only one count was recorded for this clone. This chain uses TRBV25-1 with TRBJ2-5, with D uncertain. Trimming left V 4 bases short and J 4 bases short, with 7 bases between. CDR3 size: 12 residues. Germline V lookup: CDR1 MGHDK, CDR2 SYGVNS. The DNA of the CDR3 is TGTGCCAGCAGTGGATTAGGAGAGACCCAGTACTTC. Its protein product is CASSGLGETQYF.

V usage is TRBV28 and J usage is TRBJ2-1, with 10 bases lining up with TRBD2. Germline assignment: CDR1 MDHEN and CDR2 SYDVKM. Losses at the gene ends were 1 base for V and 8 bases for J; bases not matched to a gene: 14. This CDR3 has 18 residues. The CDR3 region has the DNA TGTGCCAGCAGTTTATCCCTCGTAAGCGGGAGGGCCTGGTATGAGCAGTTCTTC. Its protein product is CASSLSLVSGRAWYEQFF. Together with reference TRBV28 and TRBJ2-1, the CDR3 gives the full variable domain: DVKVTQSSRYLVKRTGEKVFLECVQDMDHENMFWYRQDPGLGLRLIYFSYDVKMKEKGDIPEGYSVSREKKERFSLILESASTNQTSMYLCASSLSLVSGRAWYEQFFGPGTRLTVL.

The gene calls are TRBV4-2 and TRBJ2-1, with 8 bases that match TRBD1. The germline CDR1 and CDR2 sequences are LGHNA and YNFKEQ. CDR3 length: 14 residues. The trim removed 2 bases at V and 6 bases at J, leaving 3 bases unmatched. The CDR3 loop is CASSQTTGANEQFF. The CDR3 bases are TGTGCCAGCAGCCAAACGACAGGGGCCAATGAGCAGTTCTTC.

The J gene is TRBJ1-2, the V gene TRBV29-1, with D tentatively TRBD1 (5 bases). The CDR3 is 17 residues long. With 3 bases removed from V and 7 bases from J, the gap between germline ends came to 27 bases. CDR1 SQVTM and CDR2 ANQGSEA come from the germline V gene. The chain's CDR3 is CSVERVGTEIMWAGYTF. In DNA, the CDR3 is TGCAGCGTTGAGAGGGTCGGGACGGAGATTATGTGGGCTGGCTACACCTTC.

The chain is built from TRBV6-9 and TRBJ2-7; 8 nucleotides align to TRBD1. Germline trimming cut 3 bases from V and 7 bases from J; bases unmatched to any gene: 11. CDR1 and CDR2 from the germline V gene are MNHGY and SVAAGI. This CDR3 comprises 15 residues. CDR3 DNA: TGTGCCAGCAGTTACTCGGACAGGGCCAGGGAGGAGCAGTACTTC. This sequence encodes CASSYSDRAREEQYF.

The CDR3 DNA follows: TGTGCCAGCAGCCCCAGCGGGCGCGGACTGGCACTTTCTGGGGCCAACGTCCTGACTTTC. Amino acid sequence: CASSPSGRGLALSGANVLTF. J is TRBJ2-6 and V is TRBV7-8, with D possibly matching TRBD2 (6 bases). With 5 bases removed from V and 1 base from J, the gap between germline ends came to 24 bases. CDR3 length: 20 residues. Germline CDR1 reads SGHVS; CDR2 reads FQNEAQ.

The DNA for the CDR3 is TGCAGCGTTTCCGGGACACGCTACGAGCAGTACTTC. It yields the protein CSVSGTRYEQYF. J is TRBJ2-7 and V is TRBV29-1; maybe TRBD1 (6 bases). The CDR3 contains 12 residues. V lost 5 bases, J lost 3 bases, and 11 bases lay in between. Germline CDR1 SQVTM, CDR2 ANQGSEA.

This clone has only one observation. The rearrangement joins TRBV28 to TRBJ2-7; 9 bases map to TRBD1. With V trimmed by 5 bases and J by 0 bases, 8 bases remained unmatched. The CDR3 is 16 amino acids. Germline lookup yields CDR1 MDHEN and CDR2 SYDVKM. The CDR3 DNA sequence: TGTGCCAGCAGTCCGGACAGGGGCTTCACCTCCTACGAGCAGTACTTC. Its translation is CASSPDRGFTSYEQYF.

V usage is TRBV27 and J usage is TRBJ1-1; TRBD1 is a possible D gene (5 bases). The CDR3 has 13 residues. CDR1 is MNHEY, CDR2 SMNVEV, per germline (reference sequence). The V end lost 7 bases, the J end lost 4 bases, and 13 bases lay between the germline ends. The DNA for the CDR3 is TGTGCCAGCACTCCCGGGGGGAGCACTGAAGCTTTCTTT. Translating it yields CASTPGGSTEAFF.

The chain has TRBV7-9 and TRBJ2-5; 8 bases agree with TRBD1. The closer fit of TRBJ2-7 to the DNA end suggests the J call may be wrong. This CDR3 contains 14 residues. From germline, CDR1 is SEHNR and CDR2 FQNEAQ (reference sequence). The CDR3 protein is CASSLVQGAYEQYF. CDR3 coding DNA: TGTGCCAGCAGCTTAGTCCAGGGGGCATACGAGCAGTACTTC.

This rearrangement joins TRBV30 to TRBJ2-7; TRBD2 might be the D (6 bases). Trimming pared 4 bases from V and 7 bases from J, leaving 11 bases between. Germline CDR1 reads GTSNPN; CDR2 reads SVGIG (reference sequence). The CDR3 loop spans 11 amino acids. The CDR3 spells CAWNGGSEQYF. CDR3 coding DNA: TGTGCCTGGAACGGGGGTAGTGAGCAGTACTTC.

The CDR3 DNA is TGTGCCAGCAGCCCCCCGCTGGGCCCGTACGAGCAGTACTTC. Protein: CASSPPLGPYEQYF. V is TRBV7-9 and J is TRBJ2-7; no firm D call. This CDR3 is 14 amino acids long. Germline V lookup: CDR1 SEHNR, CDR2 FQNEAQ (reference sequence). Trimming pared 5 bases from V and 4 bases from J, leaving 15 bases between.

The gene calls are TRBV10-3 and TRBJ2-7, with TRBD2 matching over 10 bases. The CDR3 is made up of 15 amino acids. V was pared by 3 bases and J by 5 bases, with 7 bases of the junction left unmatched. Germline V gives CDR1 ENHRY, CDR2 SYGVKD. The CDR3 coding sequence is TGTGCCATCAGTGACCCCCCTAGCGGGAGAGACGAGCAGTACTTC. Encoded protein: CAISDPPSGRDEQYF.

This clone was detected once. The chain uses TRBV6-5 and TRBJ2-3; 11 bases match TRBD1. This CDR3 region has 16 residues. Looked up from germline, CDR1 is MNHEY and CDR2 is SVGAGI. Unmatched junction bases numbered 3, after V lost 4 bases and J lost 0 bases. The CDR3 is CASSSDRGRSTDTQYF. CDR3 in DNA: TGTGCCAGCAGTTCGGACAGGGGGCGTAGCACAGATACGCAGTATTTT.

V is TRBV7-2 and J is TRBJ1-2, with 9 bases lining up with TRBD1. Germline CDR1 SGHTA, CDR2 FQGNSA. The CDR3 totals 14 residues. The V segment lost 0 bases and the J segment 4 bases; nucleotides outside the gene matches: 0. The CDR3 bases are TGTGCCAGCAGCTTAGCGGACAGGGGCTATGGCTACACCTTC. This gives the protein CASSLADRGYGYTF.

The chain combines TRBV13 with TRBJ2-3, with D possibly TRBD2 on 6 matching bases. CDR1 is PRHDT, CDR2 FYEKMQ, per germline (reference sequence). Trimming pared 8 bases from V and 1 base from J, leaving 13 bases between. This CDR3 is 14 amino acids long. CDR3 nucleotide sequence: TGTGCCAGCTCCGGGGGTTGGGGCACAGATACGCAGTATTTT. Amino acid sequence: CASSGGWGTDTQYF.

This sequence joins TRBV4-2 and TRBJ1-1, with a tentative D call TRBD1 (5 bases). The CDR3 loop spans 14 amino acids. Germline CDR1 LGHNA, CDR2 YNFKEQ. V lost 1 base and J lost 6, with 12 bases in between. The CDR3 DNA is TGTGCCAGCAGCCAAGGGGTGGGGCCGCCTGAAGCTTTCTTT. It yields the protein CASSQGVGPPEAFF.

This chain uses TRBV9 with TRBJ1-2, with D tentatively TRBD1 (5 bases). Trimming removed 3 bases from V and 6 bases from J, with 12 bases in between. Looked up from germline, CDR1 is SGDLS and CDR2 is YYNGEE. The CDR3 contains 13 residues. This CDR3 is CASSEGWVDGYTF. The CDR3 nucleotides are TGTGCCAGCAGCGAGGGGTGGGTAGATGGCTACACCTTC.

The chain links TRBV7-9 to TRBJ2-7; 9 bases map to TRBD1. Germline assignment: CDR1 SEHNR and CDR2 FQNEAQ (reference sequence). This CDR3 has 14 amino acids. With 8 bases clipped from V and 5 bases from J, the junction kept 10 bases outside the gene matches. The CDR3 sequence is CASLRDRVLNEQYF. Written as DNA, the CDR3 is TGTGCCAGCCTCCGGGACAGGGTTCTGAACGAGCAGTACTTC. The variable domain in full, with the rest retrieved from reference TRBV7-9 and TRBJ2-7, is DTGVSQNPRHKITKRGQNVTFRCDPISEHNRLYWYRQTLGQGPEFLTYFQNEAQLEKSRLLSDRFSAERPKGSFSTLEIQRTEQGDSAMYLCASLRDRVLNEQYFGPGTRLTVT.

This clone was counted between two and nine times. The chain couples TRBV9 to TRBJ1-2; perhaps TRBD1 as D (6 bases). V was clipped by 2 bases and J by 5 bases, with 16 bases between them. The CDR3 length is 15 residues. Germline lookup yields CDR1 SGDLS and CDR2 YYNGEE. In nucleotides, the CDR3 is TGTGCCAGCAGCGTCGCCGGGGGGGGCGGATATGGCTACACCTTC. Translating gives CASSVAGGGGYGYTF.

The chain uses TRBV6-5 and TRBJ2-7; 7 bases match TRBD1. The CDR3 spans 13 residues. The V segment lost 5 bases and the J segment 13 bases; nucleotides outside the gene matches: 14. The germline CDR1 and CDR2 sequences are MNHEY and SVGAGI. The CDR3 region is CASSPITGVLVYF. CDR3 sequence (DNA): TGTGCCAGCAGTCCAATTACAGGGGTCTTAGTCTACTTC.

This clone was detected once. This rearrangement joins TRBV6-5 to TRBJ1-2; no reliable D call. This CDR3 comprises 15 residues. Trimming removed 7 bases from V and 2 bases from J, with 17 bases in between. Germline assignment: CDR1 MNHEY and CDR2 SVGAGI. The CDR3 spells CASTDSSGVNYGYTF. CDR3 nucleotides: TGTGCCAGCACCGACTCATCCGGAGTCAACTATGGCTACACCTTC.

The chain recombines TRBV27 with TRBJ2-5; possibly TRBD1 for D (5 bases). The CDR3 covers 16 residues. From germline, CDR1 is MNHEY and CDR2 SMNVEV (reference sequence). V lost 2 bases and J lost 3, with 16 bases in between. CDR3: CASSLAPPAGKETQYF. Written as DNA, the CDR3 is TGTGCCAGCAGTTTAGCCCCCCCGGCAGGGAAAGAGACCCAGTACTTC.

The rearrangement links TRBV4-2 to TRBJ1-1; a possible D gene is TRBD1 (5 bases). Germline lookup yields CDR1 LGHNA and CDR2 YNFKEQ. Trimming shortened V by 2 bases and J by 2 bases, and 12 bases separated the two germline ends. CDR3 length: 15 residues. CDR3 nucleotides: TGTGCCAGCAGCCAAACCACAGGCCTAAACACTGAAGCTTTCTTT. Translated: CASSQTTGLNTEAFF.

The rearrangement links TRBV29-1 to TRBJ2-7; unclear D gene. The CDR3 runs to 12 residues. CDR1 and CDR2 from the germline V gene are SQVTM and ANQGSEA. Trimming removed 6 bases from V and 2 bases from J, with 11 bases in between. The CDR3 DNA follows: TGCAGCGTCCTGATTGTACCCTACGAGCAGTACTTC. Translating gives CSVLIVPYEQYF.

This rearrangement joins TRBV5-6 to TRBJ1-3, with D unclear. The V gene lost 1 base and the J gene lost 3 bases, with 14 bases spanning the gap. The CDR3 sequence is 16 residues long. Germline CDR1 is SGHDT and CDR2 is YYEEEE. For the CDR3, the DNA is TGTGCCAGCAGCTTGAACAACGTCTACAGTGGAAACACCATATATTTT. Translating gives CASSLNNVYSGNTIYF.

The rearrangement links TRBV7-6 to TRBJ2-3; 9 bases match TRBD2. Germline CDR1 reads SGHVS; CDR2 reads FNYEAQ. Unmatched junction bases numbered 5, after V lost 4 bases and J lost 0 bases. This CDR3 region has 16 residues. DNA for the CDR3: TGTGCCAGCAGCTGGGCGGGGGGGTCTAGCACAGATACGCAGTATTTT. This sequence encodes CASSWAGGSSTDTQYF.

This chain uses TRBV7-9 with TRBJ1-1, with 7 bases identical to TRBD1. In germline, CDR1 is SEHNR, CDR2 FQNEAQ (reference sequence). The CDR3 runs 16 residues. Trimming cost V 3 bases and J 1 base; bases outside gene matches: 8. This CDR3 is CASSFIGGPTNTEAFF. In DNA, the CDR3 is TGTGCCAGCAGCTTTATAGGGGGCCCTACGAACACTGAAGCTTTCTTT.